This TCR beta chain was sequenced for a study of T cell changes during pregnancy in multiple sclerosis. Sequencing was performed with immunoSEQ multiplex PCR; in TCRdb, only in-frame clones are kept and a portion is missing. The table records about 69,000 clones, approximately 91% of them present only once. V was trimmed by 0 bases and J by 4 bases, leaving 18 bases between them. Germline V lookup: CDR1 SQVTM, CDR2 ANQGSEA. CDR3 length equals 16 residues. The V call is TRBV29-1, the J call TRBJ1-1; tentatively, D is TRBD1 (6 bases). The input for sequencing was peripheral blood, taken in the third trimester of pregnancy. This TCR was recovered from a female donor with multiple sclerosis, enrolled in a pregnancy study. The CDR3 protein is CSVEDRGGVWSTEAFF. As DNA, the CDR3 is TGCAGCGTTGAAGATAGAGGGGGTGTTTGGAGCACTGAAGCTTTCTTT.